This TCR beta chain derives from a study of vaccination and CD4 T cells after COVID-19. Treatment specified: roughly 10-day PBMC culture with coronavirus spike peptide pools or control peptides (ViraFEST assay). This clonotype was found once. Its antigen remains unidentified. Germline V gives CDR1 SGHNT, CDR2 YYREEE (reference sequence). V lost 2 bases to trimming and J lost 3 bases; unmatched junction nucleotides: 4. This CDR3 has 15 amino acids. Cultured CD4+ T-cell DNA underwent Oncomine TCR Beta short-read sequencing. DNA came from CD4+ T cells after culture. TCRdb ran MiXCR on the PCR reads and lists one entry per CDR3 protein. Here the sample spans about 4,500 distinct CDR3 sequences, approximately 48% being singletons.

The TCR originated in a human donor who had recovered from COVID-19. The sequencing sample was made of CD4+ T cells from blood, cultured in vitro. This chain connects TRBV5-4 to TRBJ2-7, with 11 bases aligning to TRBD2. Here the CDR3 reads CASSLGGTSGYEQYF. DNA of the CDR3: TGTGCCAGCAGCTTAGGTGGGACTAGCGGCTACGAGCAGTACTTC. Variable domain in full (rest from reference TRBV5-4 and TRBJ2-7): ETGVTQSPTHLIKTRGQQVTLRCSSQSGHNTVSWYQQALGQGPQFIFQYYREEENGRGNFPPRFSGLQFPNYSSELNVNALELDDSALYLCASSLGGTSGYEQYFGPGTRLTVT.